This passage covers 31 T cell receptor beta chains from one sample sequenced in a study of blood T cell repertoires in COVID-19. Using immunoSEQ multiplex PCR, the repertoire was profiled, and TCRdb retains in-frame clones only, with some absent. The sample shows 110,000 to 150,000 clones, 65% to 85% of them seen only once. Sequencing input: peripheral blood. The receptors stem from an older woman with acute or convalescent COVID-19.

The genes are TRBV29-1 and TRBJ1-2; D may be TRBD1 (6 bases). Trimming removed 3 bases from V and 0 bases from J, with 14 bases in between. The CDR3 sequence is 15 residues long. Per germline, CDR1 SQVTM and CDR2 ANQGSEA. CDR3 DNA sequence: TGCAGCGTTGAGAAAATGGCAGGGGCTAACTATGGCTACACCTTC. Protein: CSVEKMAGANYGYTF. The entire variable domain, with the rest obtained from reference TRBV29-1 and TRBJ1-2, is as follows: SAVISQKPSRDICQRGTSLTIQCQVDSQVTMMFWYRQQPGQSLTLIATANQGSEATYESGFVIDKFPISRPNLTFSTLTVSNMSPEDSSIYLCSVEKMAGANYGYTFGSGTRLTVV.

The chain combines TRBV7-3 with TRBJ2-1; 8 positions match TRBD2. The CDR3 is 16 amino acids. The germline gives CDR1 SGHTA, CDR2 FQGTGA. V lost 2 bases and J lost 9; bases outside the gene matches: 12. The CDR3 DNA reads TGTGCCAGCAGCTTAGGGGCTAGCGGGCGAGTCACTGAGCAGTTCTTC. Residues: CASSLGASGRVTEQFF. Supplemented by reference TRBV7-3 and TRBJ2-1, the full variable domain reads GAGVSQTPSNKVTEKGKYVELRCDPISGHTALYWYRQSLGQGPEFLIYFQGTGAADDSGLPNDRFFAVRPEGSVSTLKIQRTERGDSAVYLCASSLGASGRVTEQFFGPGTRLTVL.

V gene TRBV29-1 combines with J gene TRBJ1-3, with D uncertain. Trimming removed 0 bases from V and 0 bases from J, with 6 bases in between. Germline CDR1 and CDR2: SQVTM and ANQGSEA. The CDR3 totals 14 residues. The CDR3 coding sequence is TGCAGCGTTGAAGAGGGCCCCTCTGGAAACACCATATATTTT. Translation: CSVEEGPSGNTIYF.

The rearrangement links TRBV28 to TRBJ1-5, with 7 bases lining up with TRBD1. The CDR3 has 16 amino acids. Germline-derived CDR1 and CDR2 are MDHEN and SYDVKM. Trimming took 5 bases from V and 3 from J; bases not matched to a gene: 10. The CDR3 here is CASSLPGQSNNQPQHF. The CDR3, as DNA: TGTGCCAGCAGTCTACCGGGACAGTCAAACAATCAGCCCCAGCATTTT.

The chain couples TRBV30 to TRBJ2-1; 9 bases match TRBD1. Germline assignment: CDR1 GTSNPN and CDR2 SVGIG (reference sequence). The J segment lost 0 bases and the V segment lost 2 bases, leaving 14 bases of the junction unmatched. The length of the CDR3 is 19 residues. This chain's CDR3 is CAWSTPVLGQGSSYNEQFF. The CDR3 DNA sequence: TGTGCCTGGAGTACCCCGGTTCTAGGACAGGGGAGCTCCTACAATGAGCAGTTCTTC.

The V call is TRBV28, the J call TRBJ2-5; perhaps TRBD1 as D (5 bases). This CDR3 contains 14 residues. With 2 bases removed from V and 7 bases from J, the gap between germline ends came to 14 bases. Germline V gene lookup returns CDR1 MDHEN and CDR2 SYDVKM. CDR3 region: CASSLTAGLGTQYF. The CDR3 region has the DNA TGTGCCAGCAGTTTAACGGCAGGGTTAGGGACCCAGTACTTC.

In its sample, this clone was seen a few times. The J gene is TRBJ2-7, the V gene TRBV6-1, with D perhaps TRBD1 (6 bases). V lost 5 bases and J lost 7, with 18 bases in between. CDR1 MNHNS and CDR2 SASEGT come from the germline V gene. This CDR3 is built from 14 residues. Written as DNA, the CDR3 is TGTGCCAGCAGTTCCCGCCCAGGGGATGGAGAGCAGTACTTC. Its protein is CASSSRPGDGEQYF.

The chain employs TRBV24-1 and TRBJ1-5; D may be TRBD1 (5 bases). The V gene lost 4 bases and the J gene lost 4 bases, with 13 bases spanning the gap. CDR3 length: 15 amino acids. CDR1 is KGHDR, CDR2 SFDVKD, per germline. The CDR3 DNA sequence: TGTGCCACCAGTGACACAGGTCTCGGAAATCAGCCCCAGCATTTT. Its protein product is CATSDTGLGNQPQHF.

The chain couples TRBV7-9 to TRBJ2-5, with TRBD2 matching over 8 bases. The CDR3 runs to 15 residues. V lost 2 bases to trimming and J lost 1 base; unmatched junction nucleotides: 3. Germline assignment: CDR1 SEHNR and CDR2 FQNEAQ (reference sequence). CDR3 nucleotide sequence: TGTGCCAGCAGCTTAATAGCGGGAAGCCAAGAGACCCAGTACTTC. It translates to CASSLIAGSQETQYF.

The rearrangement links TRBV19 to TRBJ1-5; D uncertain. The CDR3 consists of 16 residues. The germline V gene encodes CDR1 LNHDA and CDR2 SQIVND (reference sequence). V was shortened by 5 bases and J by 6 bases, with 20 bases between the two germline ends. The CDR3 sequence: CASSLPPHPAGQPQHF. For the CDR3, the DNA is TGTGCCAGTAGTCTACCCCCGCACCCGGCGGGTCAGCCCCAGCATTTT. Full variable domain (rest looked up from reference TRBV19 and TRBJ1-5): DGGITQSPKYLFRKEGQNVTLSCEQNLNHDAMYWYRQDPGQGLRLIYYSQIVNDFQKGDIAEGYSVSREKKESFPLTVTSAQKNPTAFYLCASSLPPHPAGQPQHFGDGTRLSIL.

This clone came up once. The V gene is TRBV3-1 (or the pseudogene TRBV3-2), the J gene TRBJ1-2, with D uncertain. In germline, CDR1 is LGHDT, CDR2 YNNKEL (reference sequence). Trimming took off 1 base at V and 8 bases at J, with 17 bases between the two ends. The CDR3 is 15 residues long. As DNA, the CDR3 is TGTGCCAGCAGCCAAGCTGTCAGAGCGGCCGGCGGCTACACCTTC. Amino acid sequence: CASSQAVRAAGGYTF.

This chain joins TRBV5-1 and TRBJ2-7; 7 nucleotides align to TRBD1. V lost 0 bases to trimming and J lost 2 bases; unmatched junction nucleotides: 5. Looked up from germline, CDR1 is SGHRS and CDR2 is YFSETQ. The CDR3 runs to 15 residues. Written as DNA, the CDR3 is TGCGCCAGCAGCTTGGAGGGTACAGGGGCCTACGAGCAGTACTTC. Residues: CASSLEGTGAYEQYF. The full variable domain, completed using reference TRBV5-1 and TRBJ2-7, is KAGVTQTPRYLIKTRGQQVTLSCSPISGHRSVSWYQQTPGQGLQFLFEYFSETQRNKGNFPGRFSGRQFSNSRSEMNVSTLELGDSALYLCASSLEGTGAYEQYFGPGTRLTVT.

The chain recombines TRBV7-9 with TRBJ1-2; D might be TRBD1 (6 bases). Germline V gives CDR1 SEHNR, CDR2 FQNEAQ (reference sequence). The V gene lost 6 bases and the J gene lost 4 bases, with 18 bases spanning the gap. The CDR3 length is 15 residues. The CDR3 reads CASRRIPLDSYGYTF. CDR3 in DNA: TGTGCCAGCAGACGAATACCTTTGGACAGCTATGGCTACACCTTC.

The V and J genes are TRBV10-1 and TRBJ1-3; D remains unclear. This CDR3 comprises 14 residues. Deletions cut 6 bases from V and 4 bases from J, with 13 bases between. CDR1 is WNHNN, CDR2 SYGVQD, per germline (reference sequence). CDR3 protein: CASSPGVAGNTIYF. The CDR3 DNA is TGCGCCAGCAGCCCTGGAGTCGCAGGAAACACCATATATTTT.

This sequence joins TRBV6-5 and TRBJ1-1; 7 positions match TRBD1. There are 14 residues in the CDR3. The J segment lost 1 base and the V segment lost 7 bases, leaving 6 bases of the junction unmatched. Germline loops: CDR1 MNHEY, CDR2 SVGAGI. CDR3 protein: CASTYRQGNTEAFF. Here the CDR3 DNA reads TGTGCCAGCACCTATCGACAGGGGAACACTGAAGCTTTCTTT.

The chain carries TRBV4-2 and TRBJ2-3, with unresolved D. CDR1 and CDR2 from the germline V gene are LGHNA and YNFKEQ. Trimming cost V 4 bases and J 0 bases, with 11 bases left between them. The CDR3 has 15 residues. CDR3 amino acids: CASSPESSSTDTQYF. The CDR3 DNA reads TGTGCCAGCAGCCCAGAGTCCTCTAGCACAGATACGCAGTATTTT.

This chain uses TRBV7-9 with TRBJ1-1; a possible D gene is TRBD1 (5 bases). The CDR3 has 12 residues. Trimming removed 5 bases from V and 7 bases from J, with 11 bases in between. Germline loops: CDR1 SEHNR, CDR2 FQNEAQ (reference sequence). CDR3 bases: TGTGCCAGCAGCCTCGGGGGGTTTGAAGCTTTCTTT. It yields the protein CASSLGGFEAFF.

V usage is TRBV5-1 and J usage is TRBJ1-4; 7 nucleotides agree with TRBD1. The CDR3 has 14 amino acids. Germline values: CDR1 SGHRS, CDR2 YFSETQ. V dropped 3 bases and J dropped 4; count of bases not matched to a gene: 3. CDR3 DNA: TGCGCCAGCAGCTCGGGACAGAATAATGAAAAACTGTTTTTT. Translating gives CASSSGQNNEKLFF.

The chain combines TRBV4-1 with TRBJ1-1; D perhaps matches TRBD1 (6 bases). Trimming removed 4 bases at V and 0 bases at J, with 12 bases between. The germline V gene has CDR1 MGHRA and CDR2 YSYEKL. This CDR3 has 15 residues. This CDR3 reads CASSRSGDMNTEAFF. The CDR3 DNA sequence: TGCGCCAGCAGCCGATCCGGGGACATGAACACTGAAGCTTTCTTT.

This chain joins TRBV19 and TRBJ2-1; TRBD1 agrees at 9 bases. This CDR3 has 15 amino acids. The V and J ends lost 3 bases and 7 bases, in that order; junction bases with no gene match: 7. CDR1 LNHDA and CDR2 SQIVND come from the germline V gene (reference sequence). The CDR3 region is CASSISPGQGNEQFF. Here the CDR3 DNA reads TGTGCCAGTAGTATTTCTCCGGGACAGGGAAATGAGCAGTTCTTC.

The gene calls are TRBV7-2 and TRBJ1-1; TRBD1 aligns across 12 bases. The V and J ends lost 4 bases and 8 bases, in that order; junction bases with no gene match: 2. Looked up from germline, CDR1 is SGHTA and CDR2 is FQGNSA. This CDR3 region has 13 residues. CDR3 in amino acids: CASSSGTGGEAFF. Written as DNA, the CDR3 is TGTGCCAGCAGCTCCGGGACAGGGGGCGAAGCTTTCTTT.

The CDR3 nucleotides are TGTGCCAGCAGTTTGGCCTTTTCCCAAGCTAACTATGGCTACACCTTC. It encodes CASSLAFSQANYGYTF. The chain combines TRBV27 with TRBJ1-2; D gene unclear. The CDR3 runs 16 residues. Germline V CDR1 and CDR2: MNHEY, SMNVEV (reference sequence). With 3 bases removed from V and 0 bases from J, the gap between germline ends came to 14 bases.

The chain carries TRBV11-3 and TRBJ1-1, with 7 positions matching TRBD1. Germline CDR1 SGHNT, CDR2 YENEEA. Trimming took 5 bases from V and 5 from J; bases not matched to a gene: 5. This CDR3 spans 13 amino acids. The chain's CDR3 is CASSPRGQTEAFF. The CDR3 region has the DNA TGTGCCAGCAGCCCACGGGGACAGACTGAAGCTTTCTTT.

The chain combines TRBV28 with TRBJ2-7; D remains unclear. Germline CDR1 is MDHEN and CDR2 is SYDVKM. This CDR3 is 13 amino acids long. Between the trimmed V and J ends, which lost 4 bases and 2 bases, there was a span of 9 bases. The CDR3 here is CASSSSSPYEQYF. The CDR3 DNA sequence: TGTGCCAGCAGTTCTAGTTCCCCCTACGAGCAGTACTTC.

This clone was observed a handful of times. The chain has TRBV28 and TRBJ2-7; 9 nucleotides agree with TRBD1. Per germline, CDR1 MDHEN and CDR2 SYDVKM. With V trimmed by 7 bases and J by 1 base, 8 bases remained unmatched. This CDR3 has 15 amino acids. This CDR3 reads CASTPGTGRSYEQYF. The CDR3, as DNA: TGTGCCAGCACCCCCGGGACAGGGAGGTCCTACGAGCAGTACTTC.

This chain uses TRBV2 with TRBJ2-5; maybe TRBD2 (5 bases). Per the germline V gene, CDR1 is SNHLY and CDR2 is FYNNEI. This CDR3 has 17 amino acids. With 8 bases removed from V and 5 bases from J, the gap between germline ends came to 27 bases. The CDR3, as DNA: TGTGCCAGCCAGCTCACCCCTGAAGAAGCGGAGTTGGAGACCCAGTACTTC. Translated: CASQLTPEEAELETQYF. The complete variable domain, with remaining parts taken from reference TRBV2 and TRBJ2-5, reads EPEVTQTPSHQVTQMGQEVILRCVPISNHLYFYWYRQILGQKVEFLVSFYNNEISEKSEIFDDQFSVERPDGSNFTLKIRSTKLEDSAMYFCASQLTPEEAELETQYFGPGTRLLVL.

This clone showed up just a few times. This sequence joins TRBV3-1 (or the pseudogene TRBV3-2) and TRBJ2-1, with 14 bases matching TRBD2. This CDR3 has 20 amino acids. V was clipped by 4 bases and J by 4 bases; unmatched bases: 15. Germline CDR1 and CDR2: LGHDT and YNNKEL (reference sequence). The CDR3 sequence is CASSPLPGTSGSTRYNEQFF. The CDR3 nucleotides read TGTGCCAGCAGCCCCTTACCCGGGACTAGCGGGAGCACCCGTTACAATGAGCAGTTCTTC.

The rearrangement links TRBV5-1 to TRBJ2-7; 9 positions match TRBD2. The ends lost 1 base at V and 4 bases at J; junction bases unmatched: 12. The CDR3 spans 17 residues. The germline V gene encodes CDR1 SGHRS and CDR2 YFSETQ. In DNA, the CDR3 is TGCGCCAGCAGCTTGCGATGGGTTAGCGGGAGAGATTACGAGCAGTACTTC. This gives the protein CASSLRWVSGRDYEQYF.

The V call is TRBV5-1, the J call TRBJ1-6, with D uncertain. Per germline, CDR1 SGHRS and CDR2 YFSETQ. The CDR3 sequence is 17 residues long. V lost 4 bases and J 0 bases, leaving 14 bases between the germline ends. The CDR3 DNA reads TGCGCCAGCAGCGGTGGACTGATGAGCTCCTATAATTCACCCCTCCACTTT. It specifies CASSGGLMSSYNSPLHF.

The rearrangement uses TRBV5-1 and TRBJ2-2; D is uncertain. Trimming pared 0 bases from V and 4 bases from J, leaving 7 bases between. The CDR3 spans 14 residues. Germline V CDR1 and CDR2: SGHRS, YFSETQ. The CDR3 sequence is CASSLDGTTGELFF. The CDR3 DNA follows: TGCGCCAGCAGCTTGGATGGCACCACCGGGGAGCTGTTTTTT.

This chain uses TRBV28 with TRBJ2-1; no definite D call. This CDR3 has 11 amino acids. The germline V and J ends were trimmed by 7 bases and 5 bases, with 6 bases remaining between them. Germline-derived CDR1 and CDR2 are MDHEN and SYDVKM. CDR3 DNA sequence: TGTGCCAGCAATCGTGACAATGAGCAGTTCTTC. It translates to CASNRDNEQFF.